This is a list of T cell receptor beta chains from one sample in a study of neurological immune-mediated disorders. TCRdb reprocessed the 5' RACE reads with MiXCR, giving one entry per CDR3 protein. Of under 130,000 distinct CDR3 sequences in the sample, more than 10% were seen once. The sample comprised PBMCs. These receptors came from a female donor with HTLV-1-associated myelopathy (HAM/TSP). CDR3s include the opening cysteine and the closing phenylalanine or tryptophan. A D gene is named only where the DNA matches it firmly. A clone size is listed for some rows: how often the clone was seen (once, few, many), or a class if it is expanded.

j_call d_call clone_size v_call cdr3_nt cdr3_aa
TRBJ2-1 TRBD2 many TRBV5-1 TGCGCCAGCAGCTTGGGAGCGGGGGGGATCAATGAGCAGTTCTTC CASSLGAGGINEQFF
TRBJ2-7 NA many TRBV5-1 TGCGCCAGCAGGGCGACAGGGAGGTACGAGCAGTACTTC CASRATGRYEQYF
TRBJ2-7 NA NA TRBV6-5 TGTGCCAGCAGTTACTCGGGAGTATACGAGCAGTACTTC CASSYSGVYEQYF
TRBJ2-3 TRBD2 NA TRBV9 TGTGCCAGCAGCGTAGCTTCTGGACTAGCGGGGGGGTTAAATACGCAGTATTTT CASSVASGLAGGLNTQYF
TRBJ2-1 NA many TRBV6-1 TGTGCCAGCAGTGAAAGGAATCGATTAGCCAATGAGCAGTTCTTC CASSERNRLANEQFF
TRBJ2-2 TRBD1 few TRBV12-3/TRBV12-4 TGTGCCAGCACCGCCGGACAGGGAAACACCGGGGAGCTGTTTTTT CASTAGQGNTGELFF
TRBJ2-2 NA many TRBV28 TGTGCCAGCAGTTCCAGGGGTAGAAAGGGAACCGGGGAGCTGTTTTTT CASSSRGRKGTGELFF
TRBJ1-2 TRBD1 many TRBV5-1 TGCGCCAGCAGCTTGGGGGACAGGGCCGACGGCTACACCTTC CASSLGDRADGYTF
TRBJ2-5 TRBD1 many TRBV24-1 TGTGCCACCAGTGAGGGACAGGGTATTGAGACCCAGTACTTC CATSEGQGIETQYF
TRBJ1-6 NA many TRBV7-2 TGTGCCAGCAGCTTAGTGAGTGCGAATTCACCCCTCCACTTT CASSLVSANSPLHF
TRBJ2-1 TRBD2 many TRBV5-1 TGCGCCAGCAGCAGAACTAGCGGGGGGCCTCTATCCTACAATGAGCAGTTCTTC CASSRTSGGPLSYNEQFF
TRBJ2-1 NA many TRBV12-3/TRBV12-4 TGTGCCAGCAGCCCGACAGGCTCCTACAATGAGCAGTTCTTC CASSPTGSYNEQFF
TRBJ1-1 TRBD1 few TRBV12-3/TRBV12-4 TGTGCCAGCAGTTTAGGTAACGGACCACAGGGGGAAGCTTTCTTT CASSLGNGPQGEAFF
TRBJ2-1 TRBD2 many TRBV5-1 TGCGCCAGCAGCGAACTAGCGGGGGGAAATGAGCAGTTCTTC CASSELAGGNEQFF
TRBJ2-5 TRBD2 many TRBV7-2 TGTGCCAGCAGGTCACTAGCGGGGGAACAAGAGACCCAGTACTTC CASRSLAGEQETQYF
TRBJ2-1 TRBD2 many TRBV3-1 TGTGCCAGCAGCGCCGGGGGGGTCTTCTACAATGAGCAGTTCTTC CASSAGGVFYNEQFF
TRBJ1-2 TRBD1 many TRBV28 TGTGCCAGCAGTTTACATAGAACAGGGGAAGGCGGCTACACCTTC CASSLHRTGEGGYTF
TRBJ2-2 TRBD2 NA TRBV6-2/TRBV6-3 TGTGCCAGCAGGCCGCCTAGACTAGCGGGTTCTCTCCGAACCGGGGAGCTGTTTTTT CASRPPRLAGSLRTGELFF
TRBJ1-1 TRBD1 many TRBV30 TGTGCACAAGCGGGACAGGGGATGAACACTGAAGCTTTCTTT CAQAGQGMNTEAFF
TRBJ1-2 NA many TRBV5-1 TGCGCCAGCAGCTTGACCCCCGACAATAACTATGGCTACACCTTC CASSLTPDNNYGYTF
TRBJ2-1 NA NA TRBV5-1 TGCGCCAGCAGCTTGATGACCAGGGGAAATGAGCAGTTCTTC CASSLMTRGNEQFF
TRBJ2-1 NA many TRBV6-4 TGTGCCAGCAGTCCTACTAGCAACGAGGGCAATGAGCAGTTCTTC CASSPTSNEGNEQFF
TRBJ1-1 TRBD1 many TRBV7-8 TGTGCCAGCAGCATCAGACAGGGGAGGAGGAACACTGAAGCTTTCTTT CASSIRQGRRNTEAFF
TRBJ2-1 TRBD1 many TRBV20-1 TGCAGTGGGACAGGTTCTCCAAACAATGAGCAGTTCTTC CSGTGSPNNEQFF
TRBJ2-7 TRBD2 few TRBV7-6 TGTGCCAGCAGCCTATCTAGCGGGGTAATCTCCTACGAGCAGTACTTC CASSLSSGVISYEQYF
TRBJ2-5 NA many TRBV15 TGTGCTACCAGCAGAGATAGTGCAACTGAGACCCAGTACTTC CATSRDSATETQYF
TRBJ1-5 NA many TRBV6-5 TGTGCCAGCAGCGGACAGAGCAGCAATCAGCCCCAGCATTTT CASSGQSSNQPQHF
TRBJ2-7 TRBD1 many TRBV7-2 TGTGCCAGCAGCTTTAATTTTTACAGGGGTTCAGCATACGAGCAGTACTTC CASSFNFYRGSAYEQYF
TRBJ2-2 NA many TRBV27 TGTGCCAGCACCGGCTCGGGACAGGAGGGAGGGGTTAACACCGGGGAGCTGTTTTTT CASTGSGQEGGVNTGELFF
TRBJ2-5 NA many TRBV5-1 TGCGCCAGCAGCTTGGGGGGGCCGGGAGAGACCCAGTACTTC CASSLGGPGETQYF
TRBJ2-7 NA NA TRBV5-1 TGCGCCAGCAGCTTCCAAACAGGCCACGAGCAGTACTTC CASSFQTGHEQYF
TRBJ2-3 NA many TRBV10-3 TGTGCCATCAGTGAGGGGGCAGATACGCAGTATTTT CAISEGADTQYF
TRBJ2-3 TRBD1 many TRBV6-6 TGTGCCAGCAGTTACGGACAGGGCAGCACAGATACGCAGTATTTT CASSYGQGSTDTQYF
TRBJ2-7 TRBD2 many TRBV20-1 TGCAGTGCTAGAGGCGCCGCGGCGGGGGGGCGGCAGTACTTC CSARGAAAGGRQYF
TRBJ2-7 NA many TRBV5-1 TGCGCCAGCAGCAAATCCGTTGGTGGAGCCTACGAGCAGTACTTC CASSKSVGGAYEQYF
TRBJ1-2 NA many TRBV12-3/TRBV12-4 TGTGCCAGCAGTTTTTCGTCCAGCTATGGCTACACCTTC CASSFSSSYGYTF
TRBJ1-5 NA few TRBV28 TGTGCCAGCAGTTTAATAGGCAATCAGCCCCAGCATTTT CASSLIGNQPQHF
TRBJ2-1 TRBD2 many TRBV27 TGTGCCAGCAATCGACCGGGGGGTGAGCAGTTCTTC CASNRPGGEQFF
TRBJ1-4 NA many TRBV25-1 TGTGCCAGCCGCGACCCAGCAACTAATGAAAAACTGTTTTTT CASRDPATNEKLFF
TRBJ2-7 TRBD2 many TRBV6-2/TRBV6-3 TGTGCCAGCAGTGACCGGACTAGCGGGGCCGAGCAGTACTTC CASSDRTSGAEQYF
TRBJ2-7 NA many TRBV12-3/TRBV12-4 TGTGCCAGCAGTTTAGGTCCGGTCTCCTACGAGCAGTACTTC CASSLGPVSYEQYF
TRBJ2-1 TRBD2 many TRBV5-5 TGTGCCAGCAGCGCCGCCGGGACTAGCGGGGGAAATGAGCAGTTCTTC CASSAAGTSGGNEQFF
TRBJ2-3 NA many TRBV18 TGTGCCAGCTCACCAAATAGCGCGGGTGCAGGCGGAGATACGCAGTATTTT CASSPNSAGAGGDTQYF
TRBJ1-4 NA few TRBV5-1 TGCGCCAGCAGCTCTCAGGGTTTTTTTGAAAAACTGTTTTTT CASSSQGFFEKLFF
TRBJ2-1 NA many TRBV6-5 TGTGCCAGCAGCCCGGGTATCCATGAGCAGTTCTTC CASSPGIHEQFF
TRBJ2-7 NA few TRBV10-3 TGTGCCAGCCTTATAGTGGGTCCAGCCTACGAGCAGTACTTC CASLIVGPAYEQYF
TRBJ1-1 TRBD1 few TRBV5-1 TGCGCCAGCAGCTCACCCCCCGACAGGGGAGGGATGAACACTGAAGCTTTCTTT CASSSPPDRGGMNTEAFF
TRBJ2-7 TRBD1 once TRBV5-1 TGCGCCAGCAGCTTGGAGGGACAGCTCTACGAGCAGTACTTC CASSLEGQLYEQYF
TRBJ2-5 NA NA TRBV5-1 TGCGCCAGCAGCTTGGCCCCACAGGGTTCAGAGACCCAGTACTTC CASSLAPQGSETQYF
TRBJ2-6 NA many TRBV20-1 TGCAGTGCTAGGGGAGACGGCAGCTCTGGGGCCAACGTCCTGACTTTC CSARGDGSSGANVLTF
TRBJ2-2 TRBD1 many TRBV7-8 TGTGCCAGCAGCGTAGACGACAGGGTCGGGGAGCTGTTTTTT CASSVDDRVGELFF
TRBJ1-1 NA many TRBV28 TGTGCCAGCAGTGATTCGAATGTAGCTTTCTTT CASSDSNVAFF